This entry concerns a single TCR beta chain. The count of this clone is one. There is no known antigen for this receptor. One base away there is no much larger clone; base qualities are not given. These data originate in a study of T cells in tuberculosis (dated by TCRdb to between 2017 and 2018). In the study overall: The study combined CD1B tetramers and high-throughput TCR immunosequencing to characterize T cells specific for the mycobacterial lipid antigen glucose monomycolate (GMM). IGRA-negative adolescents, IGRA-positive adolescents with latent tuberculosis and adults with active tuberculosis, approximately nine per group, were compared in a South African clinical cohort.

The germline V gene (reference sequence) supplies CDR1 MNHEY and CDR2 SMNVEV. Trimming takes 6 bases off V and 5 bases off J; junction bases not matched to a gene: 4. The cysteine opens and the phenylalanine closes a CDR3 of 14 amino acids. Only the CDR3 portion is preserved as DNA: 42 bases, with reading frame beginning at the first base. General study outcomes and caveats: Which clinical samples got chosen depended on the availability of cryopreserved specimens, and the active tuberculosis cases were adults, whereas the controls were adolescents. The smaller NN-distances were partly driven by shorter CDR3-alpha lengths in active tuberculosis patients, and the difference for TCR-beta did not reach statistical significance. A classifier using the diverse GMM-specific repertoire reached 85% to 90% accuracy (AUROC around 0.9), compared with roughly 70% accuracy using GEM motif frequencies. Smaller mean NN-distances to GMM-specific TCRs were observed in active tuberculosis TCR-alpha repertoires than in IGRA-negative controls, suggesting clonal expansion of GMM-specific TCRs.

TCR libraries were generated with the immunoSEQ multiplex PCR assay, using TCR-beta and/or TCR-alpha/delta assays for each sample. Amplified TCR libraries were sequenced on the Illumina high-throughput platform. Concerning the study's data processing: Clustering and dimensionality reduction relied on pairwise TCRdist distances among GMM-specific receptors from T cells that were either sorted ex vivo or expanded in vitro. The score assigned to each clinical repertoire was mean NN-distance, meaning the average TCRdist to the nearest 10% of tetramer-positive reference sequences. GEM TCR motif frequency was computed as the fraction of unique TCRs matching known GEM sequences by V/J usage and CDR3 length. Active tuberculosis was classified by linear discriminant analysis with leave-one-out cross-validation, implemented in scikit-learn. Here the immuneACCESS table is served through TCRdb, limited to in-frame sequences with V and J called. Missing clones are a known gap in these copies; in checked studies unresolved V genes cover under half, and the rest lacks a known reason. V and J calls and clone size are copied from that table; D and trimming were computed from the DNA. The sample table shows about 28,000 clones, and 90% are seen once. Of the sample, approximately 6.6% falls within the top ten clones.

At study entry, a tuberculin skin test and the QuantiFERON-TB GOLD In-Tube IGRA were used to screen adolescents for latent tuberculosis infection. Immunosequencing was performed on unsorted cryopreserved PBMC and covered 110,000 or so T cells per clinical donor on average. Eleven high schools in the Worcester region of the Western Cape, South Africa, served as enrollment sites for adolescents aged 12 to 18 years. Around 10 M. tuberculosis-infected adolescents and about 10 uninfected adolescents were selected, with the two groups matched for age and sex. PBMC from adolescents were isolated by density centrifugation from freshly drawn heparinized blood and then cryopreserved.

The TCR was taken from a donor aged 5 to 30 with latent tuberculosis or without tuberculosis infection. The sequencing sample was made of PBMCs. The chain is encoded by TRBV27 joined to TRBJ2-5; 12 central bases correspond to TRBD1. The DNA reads TGTGCCAGCAGCGGGACAGGGGGCCTGGAGACCCAGTACTTC. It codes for CASSGTGGLETQYF.